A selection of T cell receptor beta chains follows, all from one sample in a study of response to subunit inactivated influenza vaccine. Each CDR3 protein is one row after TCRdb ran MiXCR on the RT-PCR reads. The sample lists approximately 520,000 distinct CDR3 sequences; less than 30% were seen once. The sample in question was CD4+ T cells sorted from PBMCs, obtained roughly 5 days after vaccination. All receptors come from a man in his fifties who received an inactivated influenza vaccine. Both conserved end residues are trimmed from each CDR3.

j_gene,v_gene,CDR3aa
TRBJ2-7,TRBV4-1,ASSQIPGYEQY
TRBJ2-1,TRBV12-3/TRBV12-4,ASRKTGTGKQF
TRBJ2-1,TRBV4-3,ASSQLQVNEQF
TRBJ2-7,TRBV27,ASSLGASGLYEQY
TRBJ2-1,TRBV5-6,ASSLTSKQF
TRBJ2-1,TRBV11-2,ASSFGGTGRVNEQF
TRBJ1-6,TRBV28,ASSFRDRGNSPLH
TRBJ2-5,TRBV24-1,ATSDIGTRETQY
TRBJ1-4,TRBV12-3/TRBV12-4,ASSLTGGGEKLF
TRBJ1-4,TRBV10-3,AIKRSANEKLF
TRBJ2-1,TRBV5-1,ASSGQGIYNEQF
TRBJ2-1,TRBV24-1,ATSSPLAGNEQF
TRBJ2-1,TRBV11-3,ASSSGRDEQF
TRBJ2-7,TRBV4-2,ASSQDAGGGYEQY
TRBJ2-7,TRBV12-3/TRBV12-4,ASRLSDIYEQY
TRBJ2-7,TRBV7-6,ASSLDEWGARYEQY
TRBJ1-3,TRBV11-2,ASSLDYAGQWSGNTIY
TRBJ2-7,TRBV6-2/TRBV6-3,ASSFPTYEQY
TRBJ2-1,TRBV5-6,ASSFFGTSGRDEQF
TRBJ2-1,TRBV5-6,ASSLVSRQASGTL
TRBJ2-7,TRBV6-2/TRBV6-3,ASSYWRGNYEQY
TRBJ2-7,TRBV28,ASSPPDRLYEQY
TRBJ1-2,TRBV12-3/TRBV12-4,ASTPQVGGSHYGYT
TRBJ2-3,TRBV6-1,ASSPSWTSGPGDTQY
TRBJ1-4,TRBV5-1,ASSLGGLGEKLF
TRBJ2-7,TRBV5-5,ASSLTQDPSYEQY
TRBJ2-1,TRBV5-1,ASSLGTTSRTYNEQF
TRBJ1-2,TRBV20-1,SVVIGGSYRGYT
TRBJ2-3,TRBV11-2,ASSLKDLADTQY
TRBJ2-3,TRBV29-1,SVYVYPKADTQY
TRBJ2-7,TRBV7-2,ASRQGQGSYEQY
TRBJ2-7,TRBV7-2,ASTPTAAASYEQY
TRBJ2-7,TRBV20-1,SGQSLFTYEQY
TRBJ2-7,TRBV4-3,ASSQDTGLAGYEQY
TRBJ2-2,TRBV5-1,ASSLDQLTGELF
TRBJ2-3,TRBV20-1,SARTGGSGTDTQY
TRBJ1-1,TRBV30,AWSVGSNTEAF
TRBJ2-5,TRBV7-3,ASSLMGQGIGETQY
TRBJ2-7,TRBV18,ASSPRSEDEQY
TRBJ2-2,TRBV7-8,ASSGERGFITVELF
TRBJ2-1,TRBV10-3,AITPGLAGANEQF
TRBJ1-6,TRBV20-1,SVIDSYNSPLH